The source of this TCR beta chain is a study of OX40 agonist ivuxolimab in advanced cancers. Concerning the study at large: Ivuxolimab was an agonistic, fully human IgG2 monoclonal antibody directed against OX40 (CD134), a costimulatory receptor. Intravenous ivuxolimab was administered to patients every 2 weeks at six dose levels: 0.01, 0.1, 0.3, 1.5, 3 and 10 mg/kg. Among the 50 to 55 dose-escalation patients, 19 had hepatocellular carcinoma, roughly 15 melanoma, 9 renal cell carcinoma and 9 head and neck cancer. The dose-escalation cohort was roughly 80% male with a mean age of around 62 years, ranging from roughly 23 to 80. Patients were allowed to have had prior anti-PD-1, anti-PD-L1 or anti-CTLA-4 therapy, and roughly 40% of the dose-escalation patients had been treated with checkpoint inhibitors. Partial responses occurred in three dose-escalation patients: two with cutaneous melanoma and one with hepatocellular carcinoma. The point of sequencing TCRbeta in the periphery was to test whether ivuxolimab changed TCR sequence diversity and drove clonal T-cell expansion. The paper covers the monotherapy dose-escalation part of the phase I ivuxolimab trial, which included N of about 51 patients.

What the work shows at the level of the full study, not this receptor alone: Low levels of normalized T-cell clonal expansion were also seen in some patients who did not respond. Which antigens the clonally expanded peripheral T cells were specific for was not determined. In the 0.1-3.0 mg/kg groups, partial responders had among the lowest normalized peripheral clonal expansion, particularly in CD8+ T cells. At doses of 0.1 to 3.0 mg/kg, clonal expansion of both CD4+ and CD8+ T cells in blood was seen between baseline and week 6. After ivuxolimab, more expanded clones were found on average in CD8+ T cells than in CD4+ T cells.

Concerning this clone: What antigen it recognizes has not been identified. The record has no base qualities; no much larger clone is one base away.

The trial excluded patients who had a history of autoimmune disease or who were on systemic immunosuppression. In every dose cohort, peripheral blood was drawn for TCR sequencing at baseline, cycle 4 day 1, and cycle 7 day 1. Samples came from an open-label, multicenter, first-in-human phase I dose-escalation trial of ivuxolimab. The trial enrolled adults with locally advanced or metastatic head and neck squamous cell, hepatocellular, melanoma or renal cell carcinoma. CD4+ and CD8+ T cells were sorted separately from peripheral blood before TCR sequencing. For sequencing of the TCRbeta CDR3 region, genomic DNA was extracted from the sorted cells. TCRbeta CDR3 regions were sequenced using the immunoSEQ Assay. Held by TCRdb, this immuneACCESS table contains in-frame sequences only and omits some clones. Under half of the omission traces to an unresolved V gene where checked; the cause of the rest is unknown. This sample is represented by around 97,000 clones; approximately 80% of them were singletons. The top ten clonotypes cover roughly 5% of the sample.

Between the V and J ends, shortened by 5 bases and 4 bases respectively, the junction contains 9 bases. Taken from cysteine to phenylalanine, the CDR3 has 13 residues. Only the CDR3 DNA is retained, 39 bases long and in frame from the first base. Reading the germline V gene (reference sequence) gives CDR1 LNHDA and CDR2 SQIVND. The clonotype was recovered from an adult with an advanced solid tumor such as melanoma, head and neck, liver or kidney cancer. Sequencing used CD4+ or CD8+ T cells sorted from blood, obtained in a trial of the OX40 agonist ivuxolimab. The V and J segments used are TRBV19 and TRBJ2-1; TRBD1 is perhaps the D gene, given 5 matching bases. The sequence in DNA is TGTGCCAGTAGTTCAGCAGGGTACAATGAGCAGTTCTTC. Its product reads: CASSSAGYNEQFF.